Listed below are T cell receptor beta chains from one sample, sequenced in a study of CD8 T cells in Susac syndrome. One entry per CDR3 protein, called by TCRdb with MiXCR from the immunoSEQ multiplex PCR reads. The top ten hold under 0.2% of the sample, which has 200,000 to 250,000 distinct CDR3 sequences, about 95% seen once. Sequencing was carried out using CD4+ T cells from PBMCs. Every receptor here comes from a human donor with Susac syndrome. Each CDR3 is given with its conserved first and last residue. Fields, in order: CDR3 DNA, CDR3 protein, CDR3 length, D gene, clone size, J gene, V gene. The D gene is left open where the match is weak. Clone size, where shown, is once, few, many, or a class for clones that have expanded.

TGCGCCAGGGACAGGGGGGACTATGGCTACACCTTC CARDRGDYGYTF 12 TRBD1 NA TRBJ1-2 TRBV4-3
TGCAGCGTTGGGGACACTCAGAATTCACCCCTCCACTTT CSVGDTQNSPLHF 13 NA NA TRBJ1-6 TRBV29-1
TGCGCCAGCAGGAGGGGGGGTCCTCAGCCCCAGCATTTT CASRRGGPQPQHF 13 NA NA TRBJ1-5 TRBV4-3
TGTGCCAGCAGCGTAGAACAGGTCTCCTACGAGCAGTACTTC CASSVEQVSYEQYF 14 NA NA TRBJ2-7 TRBV9
TGTGCCAGCAGTCCCCGGAACTATGGCTACACCTTC CASSPRNYGYTF 12 NA few TRBJ1-2 TRBV12-3/TRBV12-4
TGCGCCAGCAGCCAAGCATGGGCACAGGAGGGGAACACTGAAGCTTTCTTT CASSQAWAQEGNTEAFF 17 NA NA TRBJ1-1 TRBV4-3
TGTGCCAGCAGCGTGACAGGGGGATTCTCCTACGAGCAGTACTTC CASSVTGGFSYEQYF 15 TRBD1 NA TRBJ2-7 TRBV25-1
TGTGCCAGCAGCCAGGGGTTCAGGGGCGAGCAGTACTTC CASSQGFRGEQYF 13 NA NA TRBJ2-7 TRBV3-1
TGTGCCACCAGCAGAGCGGACAGGCGACGATCACCCCTCCACTTT CATSRADRRRSPLHF 15 TRBD1 NA TRBJ1-6 TRBV15
TGTGCCAGCAGTTTACTAACCGCCTACGAGCAGTACTTC CASSLLTAYEQYF 13 NA NA TRBJ2-7 TRBV28